One and the same sample provided the 19 T cell receptor beta chains below, sequenced in a study of metastatic and nonmetastatic thyroid tumors. TCRdb reanalyzed the PCR reads with MiXCR. The table has 20,000 to 25,000 clones, over 25% seen once. Patients were all untreated before their thyroid surgery. The sequenced sample was tumor tissue. The receptor set was obtained from a female donor with papillary thyroid cancer or a benign thyroid nodule (not recorded which). Some clones in this sample may be carry-over from other donors' samples.

Sample share makes this clone medium-sized. The chain is built from TRBV11-2 and TRBJ2-3; D call uncertain. The germline V gene has CDR1 SGHAT and CDR2 FQNNGV. With 5 bases removed from V and 2 bases from J, the gap between germline ends came to 14 bases. The CDR3 covers 15 residues. The CDR3 spells CASSPKAWNTDTQYF. In DNA form, the CDR3 reads TGTGCCAGCAGCCCAAAGGCATGGAACACAGATACGCAGTATTTT.

There are a few counts of this clone. This chain connects TRBV10-3 to TRBJ1-2; D remains ambiguous. The V gene lost 2 bases and the J gene lost 0 bases, with 7 bases spanning the gap. The CDR3 extends over 14 amino acids. Germline V gene lookup returns CDR1 ENHRY and CDR2 SYGVKD. CDR3 loop: CAISENRANYGYTF. CDR3 sequence (DNA): TGTGCCATCAGTGAGAACAGAGCTAACTATGGCTACACCTTC.

The chain employs TRBV19 and TRBJ2-1; 8 bases match TRBD2. V was pared by 7 bases and J by 8 bases, with 7 bases of the junction left unmatched. The germline CDR1 and CDR2 sequences are LNHDA and SQIVND (reference sequence). This CDR3 has 13 residues. This chain's CDR3 is CASTWTSNDEQFF. The DNA of the CDR3 is TGTGCCAGTACCTGGACTAGCAACGATGAGCAGTTCTTC. Using reference TRBV19 and TRBJ2-1 for the parts outside the CDR3, the full variable domain is DGGITQSPKYLFRKEGQNVTLSCEQNLNHDAMYWYRQDPGQGLRLIYYSQIVNDFQKGDIAEGYSVSREKKESFPLTVTSAQKNPTAFYLCASTWTSNDEQFFGPGTRLTVL.

In this sample, this clone turned up many times. The rearrangement joins TRBV7-8 to TRBJ2-5; 12 nucleotides align to TRBD2. Germline CDR1 SGHVS, CDR2 FQNEAQ. This CDR3 spans 19 amino acids. The V gene end was trimmed by 5 bases and the J gene end by 5 bases; junction bases not matched to a gene: 18. CDR3 DNA: TGTGCCAGCAGCACAAGTCGGTGGGCTAGCGGGGGGGCGGGGGAGACCCAGTACTTC. Its translation: CASSTSRWASGGAGETQYF.

This clone was counted many times. The chain joins TRBV19 to TRBJ1-1; TRBD1 might be the D (5 bases). The CDR3 extends over 14 amino acids. V was trimmed by 4 bases and J by 5 bases, leaving 14 bases between them. Germline CDR1 is LNHDA and CDR2 is SQIVND (reference sequence). The CDR3 spells CASSTGLGGTEAFF. For the CDR3, the DNA is TGTGCCAGTAGTACAGGGTTGGGGGGAACTGAAGCTTTCTTT.

In this sample, this clone turned up many times. The chain links TRBV2 to TRBJ1-5; D is uncertain. V was pared by 6 bases and J by 0 bases, with 6 bases between. This CDR3 region has 13 residues. Germline CDR1 reads SNHLY; CDR2 reads FYNNEI. The CDR3, as DNA: TGTGCCAGCAGGCCCGATAGCAATCAGCCCCAGCATTTT. It yields the protein CASRPDSNQPQHF.

This clone was recorded at least ten times. J is TRBJ2-2 and V is TRBV5-1, with D tentatively TRBD2 (7 bases). Trimming stripped 2 bases from V and 6 bases from J, with 17 bases between. Germline V gene sequence: CDR1 SGHRS, CDR2 YFSETQ. The CDR3 sequence is 16 residues long. The CDR3 DNA follows: TGCGCCAGCAGCTTTTATATTACGGGGGGCTCCGGGGAGCTGTTTTTT. This translates into CASSFYITGGSGELFF.

At least ten counts were recorded for this clone. This chain joins TRBV2 and TRBJ2-2; D is ambiguous. V gave up 7 bases and J gave up 0 bases, with 3 bases separating them. The CDR3 is made up of 12 amino acids. In germline, CDR1 is SNHLY, CDR2 FYNNEI. CDR3: CASKPNTGELFF. CDR3 nucleotides: TGTGCCAGCAAACCGAACACCGGGGAGCTGTTTTTT. The variable domain in full, completed from reference TRBV2 and TRBJ2-2, reads EPEVTQTPSHQVTQMGQEVILRCVPISNHLYFYWYRQILGQKVEFLVSFYNNEISEKSEIFDDQFSVERPDGSNFTLKIRSTKLEDSAMYFCASKPNTGELFFGEGSRLTVL.

This clone occurred many times. The rearrangement joins TRBV7-2 to TRBJ2-2; 11 nucleotides agree with TRBD2. Trimming cost V 2 bases and J 5 bases; bases outside gene matches: 7. CDR1 SGHTA and CDR2 FQGNSA come from the germline V gene. The CDR3 is 17 amino acids. The DNA of the CDR3 is TGTGCCAGCAGCTTAAACCCTAGCGGGGGGAGGACCGGGGAGCTGTTTTTT. This sequence encodes CASSLNPSGGRTGELFF.

The chain employs TRBV9 and TRBJ2-6; D remains unclear. This CDR3 region has 16 residues. The V end was cut by 5 bases, the J end by 1 base, with 13 bases between. Per germline, CDR1 SGDLS and CDR2 YYNGEE. The CDR3 nucleotides are TGTGCCAGCAGTGTAACTATGGGTTCTGGGGCCAACGTCCTGACTTTC. Residues: CASSVTMGSGANVLTF.

This clone has at least ten counts. J is TRBJ1-1 and V is TRBV7-2; 8 nucleotides match TRBD1. There are 13 residues in the CDR3. The ends lost 2 bases at V and 4 bases at J; junction bases unmatched: 0. Per the germline V gene, CDR1 is SGHTA and CDR2 is FQGNSA. The CDR3 bases are TGTGCCAGCAGCTTAACAGGGGGCACTGAAGCTTTCTTT. Amino acids: CASSLTGGTEAFF.

This clone was found many times. The chain carries TRBV6-5 and TRBJ2-1, with unresolved D. This CDR3 spans 14 amino acids. Germline loops: CDR1 MNHEY, CDR2 SVGAGI. Trimming cost V 0 bases and J 8 bases, with 11 bases left between them. The chain's CDR3 is CASSYSPRGDEQFF. The CDR3 DNA follows: TGTGCCAGCAGTTACTCCCCTCGAGGCGATGAGCAGTTCTTC.

This clone was counted at least ten times. The chain employs TRBV9 and TRBJ1-1, with 7 bases lining up with TRBD1. Germline trimming cut 4 bases from V and 4 bases from J; bases unmatched to any gene: 10. Germline loops: CDR1 SGDLS, CDR2 YYNGEE. The CDR3 is 15 residues long. The chain's CDR3 is CASSPGTVRGTEAFF. The CDR3 nucleotides read TGTGCCAGCAGCCCCGGGACAGTTCGGGGCACTGAAGCTTTCTTT.

The V call is TRBV20-1, the J call TRBJ2-5; the D gene is possibly TRBD1 (5 bases). V was shortened by 5 bases and J by 0 bases, with 13 bases between the two germline ends. Germline lookup yields CDR1 DFQATT and CDR2 SNEGSKA (reference sequence). The CDR3 runs 14 residues. CDR3 protein: CSAPRALYQETQYF. CDR3 coding DNA: TGCAGTGCTCCCAGGGCCCTGTACCAAGAGACCCAGTACTTC.

At least ten counts were recorded for this clone. J is TRBJ1-2 and V is TRBV6-1; D is uncertain. The CDR3 contains 13 residues. Trimming stripped 3 bases from V and 8 bases from J, with 13 bases between. The germline V gene has CDR1 MNHNS and CDR2 SASEGT. In DNA form, the CDR3 reads TGTGCCAGCAGTGATGTAGGGCGACCGGGCTACACCTTC. Amino acid sequence: CASSDVGRPGYTF.

This clone was found many times. J is TRBJ2-1 and V is TRBV20-1; 11 bases are a match to TRBD2. Germline V lookup: CDR1 DFQATT, CDR2 SNEGSKA (reference sequence). The CDR3 totals 15 residues. After removal of 6 bases from V and 3 bases from J, the junction contained 7 bases not matched to a gene. CDR3 in DNA: TGCAGTGCGCCGGTACTAGCGGGGGTCTACAATGAGCAGTTCTTC. It translates to CSAPVLAGVYNEQFF.

This clone was seen a few times. At the DNA level, this CDR3 is encoded by other sequences in the same sample as well. J is TRBJ2-7 and V is TRBV2, with D possibly matching TRBD1 (5 bases). The CDR3 extends over 14 amino acids. Trimming stripped 7 bases from V and 2 bases from J, with 15 bases between. Germline V lookup: CDR1 SNHLY, CDR2 FYNNEI. DNA for the CDR3: TGTGCCAGCATTAGAGACAGACAAGCCTACGAGCAGTACTTC. Translated: CASIRDRQAYEQYF.

This chain links TRBV20-1 with TRBJ2-1; TRBD2 matches at 9 bases. After removal of 7 bases from V and 3 bases from J, the junction contained 7 bases not matched to a gene. The CDR3 is 14 amino acids. Germline values: CDR1 DFQATT, CDR2 SNEGSKA (reference sequence). The CDR3 coding sequence is TGCAGTGACACCGGACTAGCGAACTACAATGAGCAGTTCTTC. As protein: CSDTGLANYNEQFF.

The CDR3 loop is CAWTRGRSTDTQYF. The DNA of the CDR3 is TGTGCCTGGACAAGGGGTCGAAGCACAGATACGCAGTATTTT. The chain is built from TRBV30 and TRBJ2-3; D is possibly TRBD1 (5 bases). The CDR3 spans 14 residues. Trimming took 4 bases from V and 0 from J, leaving 11 bases between them. The V gene's germline CDR1 is GTSNPN and CDR2 SVGIG (reference sequence).